Listed here is a single TCR beta chain. Its matching antigen is unknown. It was with 60 Vbeta and 13 Jbeta primers that the PCR ran. Here immunoSEQ multiplex PCR was the method, and the copy in TCRdb shows in-frame clones only, minus some. This repertoire shows 150,000 or so clones, roughly 85% found once; its top ten account for roughly 5.8%. The CDR3 runs 9 residues. Looked up from germline, CDR1 is SQVTM and CDR2 is ANQGSEA. Trimming pared 6 bases from V and 8 bases from J, leaving 7 bases between. Unrecorded immune exposures were likely, despite nominal health at sampling. The sample belongs to a study of cytomegalovirus exposure and HLA in healthy donors. Study-level results: Later on, a genetic analysis was performed. It linked a missense variant in DCLRE1C with V- and J-gene trimming of TCR beta. The presence/absence work took it that sequencing depth was about the same across donors. Productive status was seen about 90% or about 30% of the time for most TCR beta V segments in an earlier analysis.

This sequence originates from a man aged 35 to 55 in good health and CMV-seropositive. Sequences were obtained from PBMCs. The chain employs TRBV29-1 and TRBJ1-2; D call uncertain. This chain's CDR3 is CSVLEGYTF. The CDR3 DNA reads TGCAGCGTCCTGGAGGGCTACACCTTC.